Listed below are T cell receptor beta chains from one sample, sequenced in a study of blood T cell repertoires in COVID-19. The repertoire was sequenced with immunoSEQ multiplex PCR; TCRdb's copy has only in-frame clones and lacks some. The sample includes approximately 290,000 clones, 80% to 85% seen only once; the top ten take 15% to 18%. The material sequenced was peripheral blood. The receptor set was obtained from a person aged 70 to 85 with COVID-19, enrolled during active disease. Both conserved end residues are part of each CDR3. Fields, in order: D gene, J gene, clone size, V gene, CDR3 length, CDR3 protein, CDR3 DNA. The D gene is left open where the match is weak. A row's size may be missing; if present it is once, few, many or a size class.

.,TRBJ2-1,.,TRBV5-5,12,CASTTRSNEQFF,TGTGCCAGCACTACTAGGAGCAATGAGCAGTTCTTC
TRBD2,TRBJ2-5,few,TRBV7-2,14,CASSAASGVGTQYF,TGTGCCAGCAGCGCTGCTAGCGGGGTAGGAACCCAGTACTTC
.,TRBJ2-5,.,TRBV5-6,14,CASRGQGLWETQYF,TGTGCCAGCAGGGGGCAGGGCCTTTGGGAGACCCAGTACTTC
TRBD2,TRBJ2-4,.,TRBV28,14,CASRWGLTKNIQYF,TGTGCCAGCAGGTGGGGACTAACCAAAAACATTCAGTACTTC
TRBD1,TRBJ1-1,.,TRBV18,13,CASSRTGYTEAFF,TGTGCCAGCTCAAGGACAGGGTACACTGAAGCTTTCTTT
.,TRBJ2-6,.,TRBV5-6,15,CASRFRRSGANVLTF,TGTGCCAGCAGGTTTCGTCGTTCTGGGGCCAACGTCCTGACTTTC
.,TRBJ1-3,.,TRBV6-2/TRBV6-3,15,CASSYQQMTGNTIYF,TGTGCCAGCAGTTACCAACAGATGACTGGAAACACCATATATTTT
TRBD1,TRBJ1-5,.,TRBV18,14,CASRSDRGNQPQHF,TGTGCCAGCCGATCGGACAGGGGGAATCAGCCCCAGCATTTT
.,TRBJ1-2,.,TRBV6-5,12,CASTGRGYGYTF,TGTGCCAGCACGGGCCGGGGCTATGGCTACACCTTC
TRBD1,TRBJ2-2,.,TRBV7-2,13,CASSKGQGRELFF,TGTGCCAGCAGCAAAGGACAGGGCCGGGAGCTGTTTTTT
.,TRBJ2-5,.,TRBV7-6,14,CASSVGGPRETQYF,TGTGCCAGCAGTGTTGGAGGTCCTCGGGAGACCCAGTACTTC
.,TRBJ2-7,.,TRBV28,14,CASSKRDNSYEQYF,TGTGCCAGCAGTAAACGGGACAACTCCTACGAGCAGTACTTC
TRBD1,TRBJ1-1,.,TRBV6-5,14,CASSYSTGGTEAFF,TGTGCCAGCAGTTACTCGACAGGGGGCACTGAAGCTTTCTTT
TRBD1,TRBJ2-7,.,TRBV10-1,18,CASGPGQGIFRNACEQYF,TGCGCCAGCGGACCGGGACAGGGGATCTTTCGCAATGCTTGCGAGCAGTACTTC
TRBD1,TRBJ1-5,.,TRBV19,14,CASSDTGGRQPQHF,TGTGCCAGTAGCGACACAGGGGGTAGGCAGCCCCAGCATTTT
.,TRBJ2-7,.,TRBV5-4,15,CASSRTRGRTYEQYF,TGTGCCAGCAGCCGAACCAGGGGGAGGACCTACGAGCAGTACTTC
TRBD1,TRBJ2-6,.,TRBV6-2/TRBV6-3,16,CASSRQGPWGANVLTF,TGTGCCAGCAGCCGACAGGGGCCCTGGGGGGCCAACGTCCTGACTTTC
.,TRBJ2-1,.,TRBV7-3,15,CASSFGGAGYNEQFF,TGTGCCAGCAGCTTTGGTGGGGCCGGGTACAATGAGCAGTTCTTC
.,TRBJ2-7,.,TRBV4-1,14,CASSPLASSYEQYF,TGCGCCAGCAGCCCACTAGCCAGCTCCTACGAGCAGTACTTC
.,TRBJ1-5,.,TRBV4-3,15,CASSQDFRSNQPQHF,TGCGCCAGCAGCCAAGATTTCCGGAGCAATCAGCCCCAGCATTTT
.,TRBJ2-1,few,TRBV11-2,15,CASSQGGKRSDEQFF,TGTGCCAGCAGCCAAGGGGGAAAGAGGTCAGATGAGCAGTTCTTC
TRBD2,TRBJ2-1,.,TRBV5-6,14,CASSLVSGYNEQFF,TGTGCCAGCAGCTTGGTTAGCGGGTACAATGAGCAGTTCTTC
TRBD1,TRBJ1-1,many,TRBV30,14,CAAQTGSLYTEAFF,TGTGCCGCCCAGACAGGGAGTTTGTACACTGAAGCTTTCTTT
TRBD2,TRBJ2-3,.,TRBV6-2/TRBV6-3,16,CASSPTSGSGTDTQYF,TGTGCCAGCAGCCCTACTAGCGGGAGTGGGACAGATACGCAGTATTTT
.,TRBJ1-5,.,TRBV7-9,13,CASSPRAGQPQHF,TGTGCCAGCAGCCCACGTGCGGGGCAGCCCCAGCATTTT
.,TRBJ1-2,.,TRBV28,13,CASRPQGNYGYTF,TGTGCCAGCAGGCCCCAGGGTAACTATGGCTACACCTTC
.,TRBJ1-2,once,TRBV7-2,14,CASSLRQVLGGYTF,TGTGCCAGCAGCTTGAGACAGGTTCTAGGTGGCTACACCTTC
.,TRBJ2-1,.,TRBV19,15,CASSINLGRVDEQFF,TGTGCCAGTAGTATTAATTTGGGCAGGGTGGATGAGCAGTTCTTC
.,TRBJ1-2,.,TRBV4-1,16,CASSQGLAGEIYGYTF,TGCGCCAGCAGCCAAGGGTTGGCAGGGGAGATCTATGGCTACACCTTC
.,TRBJ2-3,few,TRBV4-2,13,CASSQGATDTQYF,TGTGCCAGCAGCCAAGGGGCGACAGATACGCAGTATTTT
.,TRBJ2-7,.,TRBV30,15,CAWSLTGLRGYEQYF,TGTGCCTGGAGCCTGACGGGGCTGAGGGGGTACGAGCAGTACTTC
.,TRBJ1-5,.,TRBV19,15,CASSIKRGANQPQHF,TGTGCCAGTAGTATAAAAAGGGGCGCCAATCAGCCCCAGCATTTT
.,TRBJ1-3,.,TRBV10-3,16,CAISESSVSSGNTIYF,TGTGCCATCAGTGAGTCGTCGGTGAGCTCTGGAAACACCATATATTTT
TRBD2,TRBJ2-1,.,TRBV5-1,15,CASRRSGTEYNEQFF,TGCGCCAGCAGACGGAGCGGGACCGAATACAATGAGCAGTTCTTC
.,TRBJ1-5,.,TRBV6-2/TRBV6-3,15,CASSQQGLGNQPQHF,TGTGCCAGCAGCCAACAGGGTTTGGGCAATCAGCCCCAGCATTTT
.,TRBJ1-5,.,TRBV7-9,16,CASSLAEDFDNQPQHF,TGTGCCAGCAGCTTAGCGGAGGATTTCGACAATCAGCCCCAGCATTTT
TRBD1,TRBJ2-5,.,TRBV7-9,15,CASSLGTVGHETQYF,TGTGCCAGCAGCCTAGGGACAGTAGGCCACGAGACCCAGTACTTC
TRBD1,TRBJ2-5,.,TRBV7-2,15,CASSLGGQGQETQYF,TGTGCCAGCAGCTTAGGGGGACAGGGGCAAGAGACCCAGTACTTC
.,TRBJ1-1,.,TRBV28,14,CASSLWALDTEAFF,TGTGCCAGCAGTTTGTGGGCTTTAGACACTGAAGCTTTCTTT
.,TRBJ1-4,.,TRBV12-2,16,CASRFSEWGQSEKLFF,TGTGCAAGTCGCTTTTCAGAGTGGGGACAGTCGGAAAAACTGTTTTTT
TRBD1,TRBJ2-7,.,TRBV7-9,16,CASSSPGDRGPYEQYF,TGTGCCAGCAGTTCACCCGGGGACAGGGGACCCTACGAGCAGTACTTC
.,TRBJ1-2,.,TRBV28,17,CASSIPQTKKLNYGYTF,TGTGCCAGCAGTATCCCACAGACCAAGAAGTTAAACTATGGCTACACCTTC
TRBD1,TRBJ1-1,.,TRBV5-1,17,CASSQRTGGAKYTEAFF,TGCGCCAGCAGCCAACGGACAGGGGGCGCGAAATACACTGAAGCTTTCTTT
.,TRBJ1-4,.,TRBV10-3,11,CAISGGEKLFF,TGTGCCATCAGTGGAGGGGAAAAACTGTTTTTT
TRBD2,TRBJ2-7,.,TRBV4-1,16,CASSFQTSGRQAEQYF,TGCGCCAGCAGCTTCCAGACTAGCGGGAGACAGGCCGAGCAGTACTTC
TRBD2,TRBJ2-7,once,TRBV3-1/TRBV3-2,16,CASRRSGTSGGHEQYF,TGTGCCAGCAGACGCTCCGGGACTAGCGGGGGCCACGAGCAGTACTTC
TRBD1,TRBJ1-1,.,TRBV5-5,13,CASSWTGITEAFF,TGTGCCAGCAGCTGGACAGGGATCACTGAAGCTTTCTTT
.,TRBJ1-3,.,TRBV6-2/TRBV6-3,14,CASRLSGGGNTIYF,TGTGCCAGCCGCCTCTCCGGGGGAGGAAACACCATATATTTT
.,TRBJ2-3,.,TRBV28,15,CASTPARPWANTQYF,TGTGCCAGCACCCCCGCCCGGCCTTGGGCTAATACGCAGTATTTT
.,TRBJ2-7,.,TRBV6-6,14,CASRRGEPSYEQYF,TGTGCCAGCAGGCGCGGGGAACCCTCCTACGAGCAGTACTTC
TRBD1,TRBJ1-2,.,TRBV6-2/TRBV6-3,14,CASSYSTGGLGYTF,TGTGCCAGCAGTTACTCCACAGGGGGCCTTGGCTACACCTTC
TRBD1,TRBJ2-7,.,TRBV12-3/TRBV12-4,13,CASNKQGAEEQYF,TGTGCCAGCAACAAACAGGGGGCGGAGGAGCAGTACTTC
TRBD2,TRBJ2-7,once,TRBV5-8,14,CASSAGGTSYEQYF,TGTGCCAGCAGCGCCGGGGGGACGTCCTACGAGCAGTACTTC
.,TRBJ1-1,.,TRBV7-8,14,CASSLVGQTTRRFF,TGTGCCAGCAGCTTAGTAGGACAGACGACTCGGCGGTTCTTT
TRBD2,TRBJ2-2,.,TRBV10-3,14,CAIGLAANTGELFF,TGTGCCATTGGACTAGCGGCGAACACCGGGGAGCTGTTTTTT